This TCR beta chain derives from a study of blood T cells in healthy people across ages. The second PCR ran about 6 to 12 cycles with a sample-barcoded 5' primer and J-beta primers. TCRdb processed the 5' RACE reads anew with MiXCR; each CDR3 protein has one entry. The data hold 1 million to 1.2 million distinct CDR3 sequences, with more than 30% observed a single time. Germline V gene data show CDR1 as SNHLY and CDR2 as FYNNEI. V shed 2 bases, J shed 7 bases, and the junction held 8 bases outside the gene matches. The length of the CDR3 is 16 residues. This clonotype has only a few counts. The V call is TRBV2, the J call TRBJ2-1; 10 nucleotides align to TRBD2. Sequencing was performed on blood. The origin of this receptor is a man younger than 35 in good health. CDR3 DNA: TGTGCCAGCAGTGAAAGGAGCGGGGGGGCCAAAAATGAGCAGTTCTTC. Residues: CASSERSGGAKNEQFF.